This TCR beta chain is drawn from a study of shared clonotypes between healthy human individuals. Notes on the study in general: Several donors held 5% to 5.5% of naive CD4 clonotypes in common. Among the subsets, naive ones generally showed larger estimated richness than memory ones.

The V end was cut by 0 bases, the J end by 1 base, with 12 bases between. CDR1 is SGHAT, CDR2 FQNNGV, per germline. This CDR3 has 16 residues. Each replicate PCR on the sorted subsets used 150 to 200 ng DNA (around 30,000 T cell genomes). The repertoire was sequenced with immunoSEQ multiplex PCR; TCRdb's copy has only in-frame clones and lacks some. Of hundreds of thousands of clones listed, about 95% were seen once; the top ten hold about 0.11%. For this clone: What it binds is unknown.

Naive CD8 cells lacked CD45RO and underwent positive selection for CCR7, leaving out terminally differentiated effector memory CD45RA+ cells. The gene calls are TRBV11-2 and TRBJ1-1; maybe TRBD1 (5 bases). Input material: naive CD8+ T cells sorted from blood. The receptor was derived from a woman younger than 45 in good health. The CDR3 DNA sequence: TGTGCCAGCAGCTTAGATTTGGGGCGGGAGAACACTGAAGCTTTCTTT. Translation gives CASSLDLGRENTEAFF.